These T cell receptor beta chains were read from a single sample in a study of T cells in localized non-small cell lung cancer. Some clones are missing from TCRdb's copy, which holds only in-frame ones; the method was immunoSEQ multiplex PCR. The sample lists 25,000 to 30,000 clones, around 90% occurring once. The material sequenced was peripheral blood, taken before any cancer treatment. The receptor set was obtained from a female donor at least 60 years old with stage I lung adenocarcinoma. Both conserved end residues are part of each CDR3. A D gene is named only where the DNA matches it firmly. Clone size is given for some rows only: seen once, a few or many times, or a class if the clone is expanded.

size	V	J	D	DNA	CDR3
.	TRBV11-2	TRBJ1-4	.	TGTGCCAGCAGCTCCAGCCTCGGCCAGGAGGAAAAACTGTTTTTT	CASSSSLGQEEKLFF
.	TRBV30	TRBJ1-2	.	TGTGCCTGTCAAGGACATGGCTACACCTTC	CACQGHGYTF
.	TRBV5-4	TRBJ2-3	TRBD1	TGTGCCAGCAGCTTGCAGACAGGGACAGATACGCAGTATTTT	CASSLQTGTDTQYF
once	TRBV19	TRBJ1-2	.	TGTGCCAGTACCCGCACAGGGTCGAACTATGGCTACACCTTC	CASTRTGSNYGYTF
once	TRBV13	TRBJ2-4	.	TGTGCCAGCAGCTTATCAGAGGGGCTGGTCAAAAACATTCAGTACTTC	CASSLSEGLVKNIQYF
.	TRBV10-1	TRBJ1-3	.	TGCGCCAGCAGTGACAGTCTCGAGAGTACTGGAAACACCATATATTTT	CASSDSLESTGNTIYF
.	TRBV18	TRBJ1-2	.	TGTGCCAGCTCACCACCCGCTACCGGGACGCACTATGGCTACACCTTC	CASSPPATGTHYGYTF
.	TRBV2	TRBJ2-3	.	TGTGCCAGCAGCCTCCTCCTCCGAGGAGATACGCAGTATTTT	CASSLLLRGDTQYF
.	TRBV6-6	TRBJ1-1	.	TGTGCCAGCAGTTACAAAAAGGAAGCTTTCTTT	CASSYKKEAFF
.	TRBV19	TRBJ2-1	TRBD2	TGTGCCAGTAGTTGGGGACTAGCGGGATCGGGCTACAATGAGCAGTTCTTC	CASSWGLAGSGYNEQFF
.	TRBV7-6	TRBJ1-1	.	TGTGCCAGCAGCCTACAGCCGAACACTGAAGCTTTCTTT	CASSLQPNTEAFF
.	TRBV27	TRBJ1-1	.	TGTGCCAGCAGGGTATGGGCCGACACTGAAGCTTTCTTT	CASRVWADTEAFF
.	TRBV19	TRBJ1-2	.	TGTGCCAGTAGAGGAGGGGAAAGAGACTATGGCTACACCTTC	CASRGGERDYGYTF
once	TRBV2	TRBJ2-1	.	TGTGCCAGCAGTGAATTAAGGGTAAGACTATCCTACAATGAGCAGTTCTTC	CASSELRVRLSYNEQFF
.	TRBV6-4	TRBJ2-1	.	TGTGCCAGCAGTGACTCCAGCTTCAGCTCCTACAATGAGCAGTTCTTC	CASSDSSFSSYNEQFF
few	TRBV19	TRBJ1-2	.	TGTGCCAGTAGTATTGAGGCAACAAGGACCTATGGCTACACCTTC	CASSIEATRTYGYTF
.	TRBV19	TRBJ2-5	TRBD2	TGTGCCAGTAGTAGCGGGGGTCGCCAAGAGACCCAGTACTTC	CASSSGGRQETQYF
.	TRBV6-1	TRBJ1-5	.	TGTGCCAGCAGTGGATCGAGGATTTTCTCTCAGCCCCAGCATTTT	CASSGSRIFSQPQHF
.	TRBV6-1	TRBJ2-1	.	TGTGCCAGCAGTGGAACAGGAATTGTTTCCTACAATGAGCAGTTCTTC	CASSGTGIVSYNEQFF
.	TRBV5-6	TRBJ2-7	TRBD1	TGTGCCAGCAGTCCGGACAGGGCAATCTCCTACGAGCAGTACTTC	CASSPDRAISYEQYF
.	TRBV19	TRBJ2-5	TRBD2	TGTGCCAGTAGTATCACTAGCGGGAGACAAGAGACCCAGTACTTC	CASSITSGRQETQYF
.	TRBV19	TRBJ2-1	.	TGTGCCAGTAGCTTCCGGACCGAGCAGTTCTTC	CASSFRTEQFF
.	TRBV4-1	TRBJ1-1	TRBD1	TGCGCCAGCAGCCAAGGATTACAGGGGAAAAGTATTGAAGCTTTCTTT	CASSQGLQGKSIEAFF
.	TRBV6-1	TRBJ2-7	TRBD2	TGTGCCACCACGGGACTAGCCTACGAGCAGTACTTC	CATTGLAYEQYF
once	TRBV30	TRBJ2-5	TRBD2	TGTGCCTGGAGTGCCTTCAGGACTAGCGGACAAGAGACCCAGTACTTC	CAWSAFRTSGQETQYF
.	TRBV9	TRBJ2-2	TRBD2	TGTGCCAGCAGCGTGGGGGAACTAGCGGGTAACACCGGGGAGCTGTTTTTT	CASSVGELAGNTGELFF
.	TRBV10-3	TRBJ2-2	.	TGTGCCATCAGTGGGGCAGGCCAGCAGACCGGGGAGCTGTTTTTT	CAISGAGQQTGELFF
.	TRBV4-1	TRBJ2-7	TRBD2	TGCGCCAGCAGCACCCAACTAGCGGGAGGATTTTACGAGCAGTACTTC	CASSTQLAGGFYEQYF
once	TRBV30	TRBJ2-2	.	TGTGCCTGGAGACCCAGGGGCAGCTCAACCGGGGAGCTGTTTTTT	CAWRPRGSSTGELFF
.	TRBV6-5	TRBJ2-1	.	TGTGCCAGCAGTTACCAATCTTCCCCCTACAATGAGCAGTTCTTC	CASSYQSSPYNEQFF
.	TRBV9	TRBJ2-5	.	TGTGCCAGCAGCGTAGGAGGGGGTGAGACCCAGTACTTC	CASSVGGGETQYF
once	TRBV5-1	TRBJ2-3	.	TGCGCCAGCAGCTTGGGGAACGGCCTCGTAGCCGATACGCAGTATTTT	CASSLGNGLVADTQYF
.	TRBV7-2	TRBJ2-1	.	TGTGCCAGCAGCTTAGAGGCTACTACCTCCTACAATGAGCAGTTCTTC	CASSLEATTSYNEQFF
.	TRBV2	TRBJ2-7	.	TGTGCCAGCAGTGAGGGGCCGGACGAGCAGTACTTC	CASSEGPDEQYF
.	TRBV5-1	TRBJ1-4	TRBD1	TGCGCCAGCAGCACAACGGGACAGTCTAATGAAAAACTGTTTTTT	CASSTTGQSNEKLFF
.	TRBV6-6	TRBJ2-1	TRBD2	TGTGCCAGCGGGGATAGCGGGAGGGCCATCAATGAGCAGTTCTTC	CASGDSGRAINEQFF
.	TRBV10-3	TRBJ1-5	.	TGTGCCATCAGCCCGGGACAACTCGTAGGCAATCAGCCCCAGCATTTT	CAISPGQLVGNQPQHF
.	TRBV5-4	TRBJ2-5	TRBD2	TGTGCCAGCAGTCGTCCCGGGGGGAGGGAAGAGACCCAGTACTTC	CASSRPGGREETQYF
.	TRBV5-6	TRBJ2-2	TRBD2	TGTGCCAGCAGCTTGGTGGTGCGGACTAGCGCGAACACCGGGGAGCTGTTTTTT	CASSLVVRTSANTGELFF
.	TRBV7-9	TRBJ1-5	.	TGTGCCAGCAGCGCACGTGGGACGGGGGATCAGCCCCAGCATTTT	CASSARGTGDQPQHF
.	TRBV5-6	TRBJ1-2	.	TGTGCCAGCAGCGTGATAGGGCTCGGCTACACCTTC	CASSVIGLGYTF
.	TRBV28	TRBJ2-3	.	TGTGCCAGCAGTTCAGGACAGTACACAGATACGCAGTATTTT	CASSSGQYTDTQYF
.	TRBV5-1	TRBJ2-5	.	TGCGCCAGCAGCTTGGGGGCGGGGTCACTAGAGACCCAGTACTTC	CASSLGAGSLETQYF
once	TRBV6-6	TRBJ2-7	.	TGTGCCAGCAGTTACTTAACGGATGGGGGAGAGCAGTACTTC	CASSYLTDGGEQYF
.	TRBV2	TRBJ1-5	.	TGTGCCAGCAGCGCGGGACTGTACAATCAGCCCCAGCATTTT	CASSAGLYNQPQHF
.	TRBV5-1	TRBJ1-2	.	TGCGCCAGCAGCTTGGGCGGATCGGCTGGCTACACCTTC	CASSLGGSAGYTF
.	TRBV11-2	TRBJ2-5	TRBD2	TGTGCCAGCAGCTTGGGACTAGCGGTTAAAGAGACCCAGTACTTC	CASSLGLAVKETQYF
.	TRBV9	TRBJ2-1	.	TGTGCCAGCAGCGTACTAGGACAGAGCAACAATGAGCAGTTCTTC	CASSVLGQSNNEQFF
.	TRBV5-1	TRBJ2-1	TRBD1	TGCGCCAGCAGCTCGTTCACAGGGGGTTTCTCCTACAATGAGCAGTTCTTC	CASSSFTGGFSYNEQFF
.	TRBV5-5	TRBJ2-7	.	TGTGCCAGCCAATCCAACTACGAGCAGTACTTC	CASQSNYEQYF
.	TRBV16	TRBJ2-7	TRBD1	TGTGCCAGCAGCCCCCGGGACAGGCCCTACGAGCAGTACTTC	CASSPRDRPYEQYF
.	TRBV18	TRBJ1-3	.	TGTGCCAGCTCTCAAGACAGAGGAAACACCATATATTTT	CASSQDRGNTIYF
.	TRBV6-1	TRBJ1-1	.	TGTGCCAGCAGAACAACAGGGCTGGGCACTGAAGCTTTCTTT	CASRTTGLGTEAFF
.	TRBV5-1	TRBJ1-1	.	TGCGCCAGCAGCTTGGGGGCGCTCAATGGGCTTGAAGCTTTCTTT	CASSLGALNGLEAFF
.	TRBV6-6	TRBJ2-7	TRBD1	TGTGCCAGCAGCCTGGACAGGGGCGGTTACGAGCAGTACTTC	CASSLDRGGYEQYF
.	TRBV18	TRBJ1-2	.	TGTGCCAGCTCACCAGCGACAGAGTATGGCTACACCTTC	CASSPATEYGYTF
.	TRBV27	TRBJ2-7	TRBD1	TGTGCCAGCAGCAGACAGGGGCCCTACGAGCAGTACTTC	CASSRQGPYEQYF